A selection of T cell receptor beta chains follows, all from one sample in a study of blood T cells in healthy people across ages. MiXCR, applied by TCRdb to the 5' RACE reads, yields one record per CDR3 protein. The sample has 1.5 million to 2 million distinct CDR3 sequences; approximately 28% are singletons. Material for sequencing was blood. These TCRs come from a woman aged 30 to 39 in good health. CDR3s include the opening cysteine and the closing phenylalanine or tryptophan. The D gene is left open where the match is weak. Clone size appears in some rows only: once, few, many, or a class for an expanded clone.

TRBD2 NA TRBJ2-7 TRBV7-2 TGTGCCAGCAGCTCAAGGGCGGGAGGGCCGGACGAGCAGTACTTC CASSSRAGGPDEQYF
NA few TRBJ2-1 TRBV7-3 TGTGCCAGCAGTTACGGACAGAACTACAATGAGCAGTTCTTC CASSYGQNYNEQFF
NA NA TRBJ1-2 TRBV28 TGTACCAGCAGTTTAAAACTTCCTCGGAACTATGGCTACACCTTC CTSSLKLPRNYGYTF
TRBD1 NA TRBJ2-2 TRBV9 TGTGCCAGCAGCGTGGGACAGGGGGTTTCCGGGGAGCTGTTTTTT CASSVGQGVSGELFF
NA NA TRBJ2-6 TRBV6-5 TGTGCCAGCAACGCTGGTGGGGCCAACGTCCTGACTTTC CASNAGGANVLTF
NA NA TRBJ1-6 TRBV7-9 TGTGCCAGCAGCCCCTGGACCACGGGGACATCACCCCTCCACTTT CASSPWTTGTSPLHF
NA many TRBJ1-1 TRBV29-1 TGCAGCGTTGAGAGATTGAACACTGAAGCTTTCTTT CSVERLNTEAFF
NA few TRBJ1-4 TRBV9 TGTGCCAGCAGCCCGCGGCCGTTTAATGAAAAACTGTTTTTT CASSPRPFNEKLFF
NA many TRBJ2-6 TRBV2 TGTGCCAGCAGTGAAGAGAGGGATCTCTCTGGGGCCAACGTCCTGACTTTC CASSEERDLSGANVLTF
NA NA TRBJ1-4 TRBV18 TGTGCCAGCTCACGGTCAGGCGACAATGAAAAACTGTTTTTT CASSRSGDNEKLFF
NA many TRBJ1-1 TRBV7-9 TGTGCCAGTGGGACCCCCAACACTGAAGCTTTCTTT CASGTPNTEAFF
TRBD1 NA TRBJ2-7 TRBV5-5 TGTGCCAGCAGCCAAAACTGGGACAGCTCCTACGAGCAGTACTTC CASSQNWDSSYEQYF
NA NA TRBJ2-3 TRBV5-1 TGCGCCAGCAGCTTGGGGGCTCTACTCACAGATACGCAGTATTTT CASSLGALLTDTQYF
TRBD1 NA TRBJ2-7 TRBV10-3 TGTGCCATCAGCCCCCGAGGACAGGGCTACGAGCAGTACTTC CAISPRGQGYEQYF
TRBD2 many TRBJ2-5 TRBV7-9 TGTGCCAGCAGCCAGACTAGCGGTTCGGAGACCCAGTACTTC CASSQTSGSETQYF
TRBD2 few TRBJ2-5 TRBV10-2 TGCGCCAGCGGAGGCGGGGGGGCCGCGGGAGGGGAGACCCAGTACTTC CASGGGGAAGGETQYF
NA few TRBJ2-5 TRBV7-2 TGTGCCAGCAGCTTAGCGTTGACACTGGGAGAGACCCAGTACTTC CASSLALTLGETQYF
NA few TRBJ2-7 TRBV6-2/TRBV6-3 TGTGCCGGCAGTTATCCGGGACGCCCTCCCTACGAGCAGTACTTC CAGSYPGRPPYEQYF
NA NA TRBJ1-3 TRBV6-2/TRBV6-3 TGTGCCAGCAGTTACGATGGCAGCTCTGGAAACACCATATATTTT CASSYDGSSGNTIYF
TRBD1 few TRBJ1-4 TRBV6-4 TGTGCCAGCAGTGCCCGGACCAGGGGGGTGATCGAAAAACTGTTTTTT CASSARTRGVIEKLFF
NA NA TRBJ2-7 TRBV30 TGTGCCTGGAGTGAAGGGGCCGCCGGGGGCGAGCAGTACTTC CAWSEGAAGGEQYF
NA many TRBJ2-7 TRBV10-2 TGCGCCAGCAGCGGACTCAGATCCTACGAGCAGTACTTC CASSGLRSYEQYF
NA many TRBJ2-5 TRBV20-1 TGCAGTGCTAGAGAGTCGCGGGCTGAACAAGAGACCCAGTACTTC CSARESRAEQETQYF
TRBD2 NA TRBJ2-1 TRBV2 TGTGCCAGCCAAGCGGGGGGGACGGTTGATGAGCAGTTCTTC CASQAGGTVDEQFF